This T cell receptor (beta chain) was found in a study of blood T cell repertoires in COVID-19. Clones were read by immunoSEQ multiplex PCR, and TCRdb kept only the in-frame ones, dropping some. The data hold about 250,000 clones, with around nine tenths observed a single time. The source of this sequence is a man aged 40-55 years who had recovered from COVID-19. The sequenced sample consisted of PBMCs or T cells enriched from blood (not recorded which).

The CDR3 DNA sequence: TGTGCCAGCAGCTACGGGACAGGGTTATATGGCTACACCTTC. It yields the protein CASSYGTGLYGYTF. The chain couples TRBV11-2 to TRBJ1-2, with 9 nucleotides matching TRBD1. This CDR3 spans 14 amino acids. Trimming took 4 bases from V and 5 from J; bases not matched to a gene: 5. CDR1 and CDR2 (germline): SGHAT, FQNNGV.